This TCR beta chain originates from a study of CD8+ T cells in alopecia areata. General study results and limits: With one nonresponder, baseline CD8+ expansion's link to response remains uncertain. Clarity of TCR sharing across patients fell short of that in mice, possibly HLA-related.

This CDR3 has 16 residues. From germline, CDR1 is GTSNPN and CDR2 SVGIG (reference sequence). The germline V and J ends were trimmed by 4 bases and 0 bases, with 13 bases remaining between them. A word on this clone: Antigen unknown.

This sample's treatment: oral pan-JAK inhibitor, 5-10 mg twice daily. After isolation, RNA underwent reverse transcription to generate cDNA as the sequencing template. Here immunoSEQ multiplex PCR was the method, and the copy in TCRdb shows in-frame clones only, minus some. The table includes 90,000 to 150,000 clones, 53% detected once. The clonotype originates from a human donor with alopecia areata. The rearrangement joins TRBV30 to TRBJ2-6, with D unclear. Sequencing used CD4+ T cells sorted from blood, obtained at week 4, from a patient treated with tofacitinib. For the CDR3, the DNA is TGTGCCTGGACAGGACCACTCTTCTCTGGGGCCAACGTCCTGACTTTC. It codes for CAWTGPLFSGANVLTF.